The 24 T cell receptor beta chains given below trace back to one sample, sequenced in a study of beta chain features in type 1 diabetes. Notes on the study in general: All four CD4+ subsets from Type 1 diabetes patients carried moderately but significantly shorter TCRB CDR3s.

Expressed TCRB transcripts were sequenced after all isolated RNA was converted to cDNA. Only in-frame clones appear in the TCRdb table, and some are missing; sequencing was by immunoSEQ multiplex PCR. In the table there are about 150,000 clones, 9% to 12% of which are singletons. Their antigens remain unidentified. The sample was central memory CD4+ T cells from blood. Source of these receptors: a man aged 25-40 years with type 1 diabetes.

This clone was seen a handful of times. The chain links TRBV7-9 to TRBJ2-6, with TRBD1 as a possible D gene (6 bases). Trimming took 1 base from V and 7 from J, leaving 8 bases between them. This CDR3 comprises 14 residues. Looked up from germline, CDR1 is SEHNR and CDR2 is FQNEAQ (reference sequence). In nucleotides, the CDR3 is TGTGCCAGCAGCTTAGAAGGGGGAGCCAACGTCCTGACTTTC. It specifies CASSLEGGANVLTF.

The sample holds a few counts of this clone. The V call is TRBV7-9, the J call TRBJ2-3; D is perhaps TRBD2 (6 bases). Germline V gene data show CDR1 as SEHNR and CDR2 as FQNEAQ (reference sequence). The CDR3 runs to 14 residues. The V end was cut by 3 bases, the J end by 2 bases, with 9 bases between. The CDR3 DNA is TGTGCCAGCAGCTTCCGGCGGGACACAGATACGCAGTATTTT. It codes for CASSFRRDTDTQYF.

The chain recombines TRBV15 with TRBJ1-2, with TRBD1 identical over 7 bases. V lost 2 bases and J lost 2; bases outside the gene matches: 2. CDR3 length: 14 residues. In germline, CDR1 is LNHNV, CDR2 YYDKDF (reference sequence). CDR3 sequence reads: CATSRQGVNYGYTF. In nucleotides, the CDR3 is TGTGCCACCAGCAGACAGGGGGTAAACTATGGCTACACCTTC.

This clone showed up just a few times. V gene TRBV4-2 combines with J gene TRBJ2-1, with 7 bases fitting TRBD2. With 3 bases clipped from V and 0 bases from J, the junction kept 11 bases outside the gene matches. The CDR3 covers 18 residues. Germline V lookup: CDR1 LGHNA, CDR2 YNFKEQ. In nucleotides, the CDR3 is TGTGCCAGCAGCCAGGGCGGGGGAAGCGGCCGCTCCTACAATGAGCAGTTCTTC. It specifies CASSQGGGSGRSYNEQFF.

The chain carries TRBV5-4 and TRBJ1-4, with 8 bases that match TRBD1. CDR1 and CDR2 from the germline V gene are SGHNT and YYREEE (reference sequence). This CDR3 has 15 residues. Germline trimming cut 4 bases from V and 7 bases from J; bases unmatched to any gene: 9. CDR3 protein: CASSPGQGIGEKLFF. As DNA, the CDR3 is TGTGCCAGCAGCCCTGGACAGGGAATTGGTGAAAAACTGTTTTTT.

The sample holds a few counts of this clone. The chain links TRBV4-3 to TRBJ2-5; D is unresolved. Germline values: CDR1 LGHNA, CDR2 YSLEER. V lost 1 base, J lost 2 bases, and 11 bases lay in between. The CDR3 has 15 residues. The CDR3 nucleotides read TGCGCCAGCAGCCAAGCCCCTTCCTCGCAAGAGACCCAGTACTTC. As protein: CASSQAPSSQETQYF.

This chain connects TRBV2 to TRBJ2-7; a weak D match, TRBD1 (6 bases). V was cut by 4 bases and J by 2 bases, with 9 bases left in between. Germline assignment: CDR1 SNHLY and CDR2 FYNNEI. The CDR3 is 13 residues long. The CDR3 sequence is CASSGQVAYEQYF. CDR3 nucleotides: TGTGCCAGCAGTGGACAGGTAGCCTACGAGCAGTACTTC.

This clone has just a few counts. J is TRBJ1-1 and V is TRBV5-5; D is ambiguous. Per the germline V gene, CDR1 is SGHKS and CDR2 is YYEKEE (reference sequence). The CDR3 runs 15 residues. V was cut by 0 bases and J by 1 base, with 10 bases left in between. In DNA form, the CDR3 reads TGTGCCAGCAGCTTGGCCGTCAGAACGAACACTGAAGCTTTCTTT. Its protein is CASSLAVRTNTEAFF.

This sequence joins TRBV4-3 and TRBJ1-5; D unresolved. The CDR3 contains 17 residues. CDR1 and CDR2 from the germline V gene are LGHNA and YSLEER. Trimming removed 0 bases from V and 1 base from J, with 13 bases in between. The CDR3 DNA reads TGCGCCAGCAGCCAAGATCTTGGCGGGTGGAGCAATCAGCCCCAGCATTTT. It is translated as CASSQDLGGWSNQPQHF.

V gene TRBV11-3 combines with J gene TRBJ2-1, with 9 bases matching TRBD1. Per germline, CDR1 SGHNT and CDR2 YENEEA. After removal of 9 bases from V and 6 bases from J, the junction contained 9 bases not matched to a gene. This CDR3 comprises 14 residues. As DNA, the CDR3 is TGTGCCAGTTCGGGACAGGGAATCCTCAATGAGCAGTTCTTC. Translation: CASSGQGILNEQFF.

The chain uses TRBV6-6 and TRBJ2-6; D is possibly TRBD2 (5 bases). CDR1 is MNHNY, CDR2 SVGAGI, per germline (reference sequence). Trimming took off 7 bases at V and 4 bases at J, with 14 bases between the two ends. This CDR3 spans 15 amino acids. The CDR3 sequence: CASNLAWVGANVLTF. The CDR3 region has the DNA TGTGCCAGCAACCTAGCTTGGGTCGGGGCCAACGTCCTGACTTTC.

The CDR3: CAWGSPASGSLSSYNEQFF. The CDR3 nucleotides are TGTGCCTGGGGGAGCCCGGCTAGCGGGAGCCTGAGCTCCTACAATGAGCAGTTCTTC. The chain is built from TRBV30 and TRBJ2-1; the match to TRBD2 covers 10 bases. This CDR3 contains 19 residues. From germline, CDR1 is GTSNPN and CDR2 SVGIG (reference sequence). J lost 0 bases, V lost 5 bases, and 16 bases had no gene match.

The chain has TRBV18 and TRBJ2-1, with TRBD2 matching over 8 bases. V lost 2 bases, J lost 9 bases, and 12 bases stayed unmatched. Germline V gene data show CDR1 as KGHSH and CDR2 as LQKENI. The CDR3 covers 16 residues. The CDR3 region is CASSPGSAGGYGEQFF. In nucleotides, the CDR3 is TGTGCCAGCTCACCAGGTTCTGCGGGAGGTTACGGTGAGCAGTTCTTC.

In regard to this clone: This specimen includes other DNA sequences encoding the same CDR3. In DNA form, the CDR3 reads TGTGCCAGCAGCTTGGCGGGACAGGGAACAGATACGCAGTATTTT. Translation: CASSLAGQGTDTQYF. The chain links TRBV5-4 to TRBJ2-3, with 9 nucleotides matching TRBD1. The CDR3 totals 15 residues. Germline V CDR1 and CDR2: SGHNT, YYREEE (reference sequence). After removal of 0 bases from V and 3 bases from J, the junction contained 2 bases not matched to a gene. The variable domain in full, completed from reference TRBV5-4 and TRBJ2-3, reads ETGVTQSPTHLIKTRGQQVTLRCSSQSGHNTVSWYQQALGQGPQFIFQYYREEENGRGNFPPRFSGLQFPNYSSELNVNALELDDSALYLCASSLAGQGTDTQYFGPGTRLTVL.

The chain couples TRBV9 to TRBJ1-2; D might be TRBD1 (6 bases). Trimming took 2 bases from V and 4 from J, leaving 12 bases between them. Germline V CDR1 and CDR2: SGDLS, YYNGEE. This CDR3 spans 14 amino acids. The CDR3 loop is CASSVGQTSYGYTF. The CDR3 DNA follows: TGTGCCAGCAGCGTCGGACAGACGAGCTATGGCTACACCTTC.

The chain is built from TRBV28 and TRBJ1-2; D is unclear. Between the trimmed V and J ends, which lost 6 bases and 7 bases, there was a span of 12 bases. Per the germline V gene, CDR1 is MDHEN and CDR2 is SYDVKM. The CDR3 loop spans 12 amino acids. CDR3 in amino acids: CASRRPLVGYTF. The DNA for the CDR3 is TGTGCCAGCAGGCGGCCCCTCGTTGGCTACACCTTC.

The rearrangement uses TRBV6-6 and TRBJ2-7, with 7 nucleotides matching TRBD1. This CDR3 region has 13 residues. J was trimmed by 5 bases and V by 7 bases; bases with no gene match: 8. From germline, CDR1 is MNHNY and CDR2 SVGAGI (reference sequence). The CDR3 nucleotides read TGTGCCAGCAATCGCGGACAGGACCACGAGCAGTACTTC. This translates into CASNRGQDHEQYF.

The gene calls are TRBV7-9 and TRBJ2-5, with TRBD2 identical over 10 bases. Trimming took 4 bases from V and 1 from J; bases not matched to a gene: 3. CDR1 and CDR2 (germline): SEHNR, FQNEAQ (reference sequence). The CDR3 runs to 15 residues. The CDR3 DNA reads as TGTGCCAGCAGCTCCCTAGCGGGAGTCCAAGAGACCCAGTACTTC. As protein: CASSSLAGVQETQYF.

This sequence joins TRBV6-5 and TRBJ2-1; 13 bases align to TRBD2. The J segment lost 6 bases and the V segment lost 7 bases, leaving 6 bases of the junction unmatched. Germline V gene lookup returns CDR1 MNHEY and CDR2 SVGAGI. The CDR3 runs 15 residues. Written as DNA, the CDR3 is TGTGCCAGCAAACCGGGACTAGCGGGAATCAATGAGCAGTTCTTC. It specifies CASKPGLAGINEQFF.

The sample holds a few counts of this clone. This chain joins TRBV30 and TRBJ2-7, with 9 positions matching TRBD1. The V gene's germline CDR1 is GTSNPN and CDR2 SVGIG (reference sequence). Germline trimming cut 4 bases from V and 5 bases from J; bases unmatched to any gene: 18. CDR3 size: 17 residues. The CDR3 coding sequence is TGTGCCTGGACAAAGAACGTGAGGGACAGGGACACTAACGAGCAGTACTTC. Translating gives CAWTKNVRDRDTNEQYF. The full variable domain, rest sourced from reference TRBV30 and TRBJ2-7, is SQTIHQWPATLVQPVGSPLSLECTVEGTSNPNLYWYRQAAGRGLQLLFYSVGIGQISSEVPQNLSASRPQDRQFILSSKKLLLSDSGFYLCAWTKNVRDRDTNEQYFGPGTRLTVT.

The chain has TRBV5-4 and TRBJ2-4; 9 nucleotides line up with TRBD1. The CDR3 loop spans 15 amino acids. Germline assignment: CDR1 SGHNT and CDR2 YYREEE (reference sequence). The ends lost 0 bases at V and 10 bases at J; junction bases unmatched: 8. The CDR3 nucleotides are TGTGCCAGCAGCTTGGGGGGACAGGGTCTGGATATTCAGTACTTC. Protein: CASSLGGQGLDIQYF.

This clone was counted only a few times. The V and J genes are TRBV2 and TRBJ2-6; the D gene is possibly TRBD1 (6 bases). Germline CDR1 and CDR2: SNHLY and FYNNEI. The CDR3 spans 14 residues. The germline V and J ends were trimmed by 11 bases and 2 bases, with 13 bases remaining between them. CDR3 in DNA: TGTGCCGCACGGCAGGGGACTGGGGCCAACGTCCTGACTTTC. It codes for CAARQGTGANVLTF.

This clone appeared a few times. The chain combines TRBV29-1 with TRBJ1-5; D gene ambiguous. The CDR3 contains 13 residues. V lost 6 bases to trimming and J lost 0 bases, with 9 bases between them. CDR1 is SQVTM, CDR2 ANQGSEA, per germline. The CDR3 loop reads CSVQQDSNQPQHF. As DNA, the CDR3 is TGCAGCGTACAGCAGGATAGCAATCAGCCCCAGCATTTT.

This clone was found a few times. Here the CDR3 reads CASSHPGHAQETQYF. The CDR3 nucleotides read TGTGCCAGCAGCCATCCGGGACACGCTCAAGAGACCCAGTACTTC. V gene TRBV4-2 combines with J gene TRBJ2-5; D might be TRBD1 (6 bases). The CDR3 runs 15 residues. Trimming removed 3 bases at V and 2 bases at J, with 13 bases between. The germline gives CDR1 LGHNA, CDR2 YNFKEQ.